These 26 T cell receptor beta chains share one sample of origin, sequenced in a study of T cells in Graves' hyperthyroidism and ophthalmopathy. TCR beta CDR3 region amplification was performed from RNA transcripts. Researchers ran a first-round RT-PCR on the TCR CDR3 using the HTBI primer set. TCRdb reprocessed the multiplex PCR reads with MiXCR, giving one entry per CDR3 protein. Among almost 500,000 distinct CDR3 sequences listed, around a fifth were seen once. The sequenced sample was blood. The receptors here all came from a woman aged 70 to 79 with Graves' ophthalmopathy.

This clonotype occurred once. The chain combines TRBV5-6 with TRBJ1-1; the D is unclear. Germline V gene sequence: CDR1 SGHDT, CDR2 YYEEEE. The CDR3 spans 14 residues. Trimming left V 1 base short and J 5 bases short, with 12 bases between. The CDR3 region has the DNA TGTGCCAGCAGCTTGTCCGGGGTTCTAACTGAAGCTTTCTTT. This codes for CASSLSGVLTEAFF.

This clonotype has just a few counts. The genes are TRBV7-8 and TRBJ2-3, with D possibly being TRBD2 (5 bases). Trimming removed 3 bases at V and 7 bases at J, with 14 bases between. CDR3 length: 14 amino acids. CDR1 and CDR2 from the germline V gene are SGHVS and FQNEAQ. The CDR3, as DNA: TGTGCCAGCAGCTTTAACGGTGTCGGGAATACGCAGTATTTT. Translated, it gives CASSFNGVGNTQYF.

This clonotype was detected only a few times. The chain employs TRBV20-1 and TRBJ2-4; 8 bases map to TRBD1. This CDR3 has 15 residues. J gave up 0 bases and V 5 bases, and 6 bases lay outside the gene matches. Germline V gene data show CDR1 as DFQATT and CDR2 as SNEGSKA (reference sequence). The chain's CDR3 is CSAADRVLAKNIQYF. Here the CDR3 DNA reads TGCAGTGCTGCGGACAGGGTACTAGCCAAAAACATTCAGTACTTC.

This clonotype was found many times. This chain joins TRBV12-3 or TRBV12-4 and TRBJ1-1; maybe TRBD1 (5 bases). The germline V and J ends were trimmed by 5 bases and 3 bases, with 16 bases remaining between them. There are 15 residues in the CDR3. As DNA, the CDR3 is TGTGCCAGCAGTGCATCCGGGGGTTGGGACACTGAAGCTTTCTTT. Its protein is CASSASGGWDTEAFF.

There are a few counts of this clonotype. This sequence joins TRBV7-2 and TRBJ2-7, with TRBD2 matching over 8 bases. The germline CDR1 and CDR2 sequences are SGHTA and FQGNSA. The CDR3 is 14 amino acids. Trimming took 5 bases from V and 2 from J; bases not matched to a gene: 5. The CDR3, as DNA: TGTGCCAGCAGCCGGCTGACTAGCGCCTACGAGCAGTACTTC. Encoded protein: CASSRLTSAYEQYF.

This clonotype was seen a handful of times. Germline and junction disagree at one end, which may indicate a read error. The chain recombines TRBV2 with TRBJ2-1; TRBD2 aligns across 10 bases. This CDR3 spans 15 amino acids. CDR1 is SNHLY and CDR2 is FYNNEI in the germline V gene. In DNA form, the CDR3 reads TGTGCCATCGGGACTAGCGTGAATGAGGTGAATGGGCAGTTCTTC. Translated, it gives CAIGTSVNEVNGQFF.

This chain uses TRBV30 with TRBJ1-1, with a weak D call TRBD1 (5 bases). The CDR3 loop spans 14 amino acids. The germline CDR1 and CDR2 sequences are GTSNPN and SVGIG (reference sequence). Trimming removed 3 bases at V and 3 bases at J, with 14 bases between. In DNA, the CDR3 is TGTGCCTGGAGACGGACAAGTTCTTACACTGAAGCTTTCTTT. Protein product: CAWRRTSSYTEAFF. Based on the CDR3 plus reference TRBV30 and TRBJ1-1, the full variable domain is SQTIHQWPATLVQPVGSPLSLECTVEGTSNPNLYWYRQAAGRGLQLLFYSVGIGQISSEVPQNLSASRPQDRQFILSSKKLLLSDSGFYLCAWRRTSSYTEAFFGQGTRLTVV.

This chain uses TRBV7-6 with TRBJ2-7; the match to TRBD2 covers 7 bases. Per germline, CDR1 SGHVS and CDR2 FNYEAQ. The ends lost 2 bases at V and 0 bases at J; junction bases unmatched: 7. The CDR3 consists of 16 residues. In DNA, the CDR3 is TGTGCCAGCAGCTTACAAGCGGGACCCTTCTCCTACGAGCAGTACTTC. Encoded protein: CASSLQAGPFSYEQYF.

This clonotype was detected ten times or more. This chain links TRBV28 with TRBJ2-2; the match to TRBD1 covers 8 bases. The CDR3 runs to 15 residues. In germline, CDR1 is MDHEN, CDR2 SYDVKM. Trimming at V came to 3 bases and at J to 8 bases, leaving 8 bases not matched to a gene. The CDR3 sequence: CASSLRQGATGELFF. The CDR3 DNA is TGTGCCAGCAGTTTGCGGCAGGGGGCAACTGGGGAGCTGTTTTTT.

The genes are TRBV3-1 and TRBJ2-3, with D unresolved. Germline assignment: CDR1 LGHDT and CDR2 YNNKEL (reference sequence). The CDR3 sequence is 12 residues long. V was pared by 0 bases and J by 10 bases, with 8 bases between. The CDR3 DNA is TGTGCCAGCAGCCAAGAACGCAAATCGCAGTATTTT. Its translation: CASSQERKSQYF.

This clonotype has at least ten counts. This chain links TRBV3-1 with TRBJ1-1; 7 bases match TRBD1. The V segment lost 5 bases and the J segment 5 bases; nucleotides outside the gene matches: 8. The V gene's germline CDR1 is LGHDT and CDR2 YNNKEL (reference sequence). The CDR3 sequence is 14 residues long. CDR3 residues: CASSGLQGMTEAFF. As DNA, the CDR3 is TGTGCCAGCAGCGGCTTACAGGGGATGACTGAAGCTTTCTTT.

In the case of this clonotype: This may be a read error: a much more frequent sequence differs by one nucleotide. The rearrangement links TRBV24-1 to TRBJ1-5; D uncertain. The CDR3 is made up of 14 amino acids. CDR1 is KGHDR, CDR2 SFDVKD, per germline. The CDR3 region has the DNA TGTACCACCAGTGACTCTATAGGCAATCAGCCCCAGCATTTT. Translated, it gives CTTSDSIGNQPQHF.

This clonotype was counted ten times or more. The V gene is TRBV7-2, the J gene TRBJ1-4, with D perhaps TRBD1 (6 bases). CDR1 is SGHTA and CDR2 is FQGNSA in the germline V gene. V gave up 6 bases and J gave up 8 bases, with 16 bases separating them. The CDR3 is made up of 14 amino acids. The CDR3, as DNA: TGTGCCAGCAGTTCCGGGACAACGGGGGAAAAACTGTTTTTT. Translated, it gives CASSSGTTGEKLFF.

This clonotype was detected many times. This sequence joins TRBV11-2 and TRBJ2-2, with D unclear. Germline V gene data show CDR1 as SGHAT and CDR2 as FQNNGV. The CDR3 has 13 residues. The V end lost 3 bases, the J end lost 3 bases, and 5 bases lay between the germline ends. The CDR3 loop reads CASSFPHTGELFF. The CDR3 nucleotides are TGTGCCAGCAGCTTCCCCCACACCGGGGAGCTGTTTTTT.

The chain joins TRBV7-9 to TRBJ2-2, with D perhaps matching TRBD2 (6 bases). The CDR3 contains 14 residues. Trimming left V 2 bases short and J 3 bases short, with 7 bases between. CDR1 and CDR2 from the germline V gene are SEHNR and FQNEAQ (reference sequence). DNA for the CDR3: TGTGCCAGCAGCTTATTAGCGGACACCGGGGAGCTGTTTTTT. Its translation is CASSLLADTGELFF.

About this clonotype: One base away lies a much larger clone, so this may be a sequencing read error. Because it lacks the conserved phenylalanine or tryptophan at the end, this CDR3 is likely a read error. V and J are TRBV27 and TRBJ1-1; unclear D gene. Between the trimmed V and J ends, which lost 4 bases and 5 bases, there was a span of 14 bases. Germline V gives CDR1 MNHEY, CDR2 SMNVEV (reference sequence). The CDR3 is 14 amino acids. The CDR3 DNA reads TGTGCCAGCAGTTCTCAAGGCGGGGTTACTGAAGCTTTCCTT. Translating it yields CASSSQGGVTEAFL.

The sample holds a few counts of this clonotype. This rearrangement joins TRBV11-2 to TRBJ1-2; TRBD1 might be the D (5 bases). The germline V gene has CDR1 SGHAT and CDR2 FQNNGV. The CDR3 contains 13 residues. V was clipped by 5 bases and J by 6 bases, with 13 bases between them. CDR3 region: CASSTAGPHGYTF. DNA for the CDR3: TGTGCCAGCAGCACCGCAGGGCCCCATGGCTACACCTTC.

This clonotype occurred a few times. The chain couples TRBV19 to TRBJ2-3, with D possibly TRBD2 on 5 matching bases. From germline, CDR1 is LNHDA and CDR2 SQIVND (reference sequence). CDR3 length equals 14 residues. V was pared by 7 bases and J by 2 bases, with 13 bases between. The CDR3 DNA reads TGTGCCAGTAAAGAGCGGACCTACACAGATACGCAGTATTTT. Its protein is CASKERTYTDTQYF.

Many counts were recorded for this clonotype. CDR3 in DNA: TGTGCCAGCAGTTTTGGGGACACATATGAAAAACTGTTTTTT. Translated, it gives CASSFGDTYEKLFF. The V gene is TRBV28, the J gene TRBJ1-4; weak D call: TRBD1 (6 bases). V lost 3 bases to trimming and J lost 6 bases, with 11 bases between them. The CDR3 has 14 amino acids. CDR1 MDHEN and CDR2 SYDVKM come from the germline V gene.

This clonotype appeared once. The genes are TRBV5-4 and TRBJ2-1, with a weak D call TRBD2 (6 bases). The V and J ends lost 4 bases and 5 bases respectively, with 16 bases between them. The CDR3 has 15 residues. Per the germline V gene, CDR1 is SGHNT and CDR2 is YYREEE (reference sequence). The CDR3 reads CASSRGSPLNNEQFF. CDR3 DNA sequence: TGTGCCAGCAGCCGGGGGAGTCCCCTCAACAATGAGCAGTTCTTC.

The J gene is TRBJ1-2, the V gene TRBV6-2 or TRBV6-3; TRBD1 matches at 7 bases. Per the germline V gene, CDR1 is MNHEY and CDR2 is SVGEGT. The CDR3 totals 12 residues. The V and J ends lost 10 bases and 8 bases, in that order; junction bases with no gene match: 10. The CDR3 sequence: CATGQVPHGYTF. The CDR3 coding sequence is TGTGCCACCGGACAGGTACCACACGGCTACACCTTC.

The sample holds many counts of this clonotype. The J gene is TRBJ1-5, the V gene TRBV7-8; D is unclear. Germline-derived CDR1 and CDR2 are SGHVS and FQNEAQ. Trimming left V 2 bases short and J 2 bases short, with 13 bases between. The CDR3 sequence is 16 residues long. CDR3 DNA sequence: TGTGCCAGCAGCTTAAGTGACACGGGTCGCAATCAGCCCCAGCATTTT. Protein product: CASSLSDTGRNQPQHF.

The V call is TRBV12-3 or TRBV12-4, the J call TRBJ2-1; 7 bases are a match to TRBD1. With 6 bases clipped from V and 7 bases from J, the junction kept 6 bases outside the gene matches. CDR3 size: 13 residues. The CDR3 loop is CASSGTAMNEQFF. In DNA form, the CDR3 reads TGTGCCAGCAGCGGGACAGCTATGAATGAGCAGTTCTTC.

This clonotype was counted a few times. This chain uses TRBV15 with TRBJ2-2; possibly TRBD1 for D (5 bases). The CDR3 extends over 14 amino acids. Trimming removed 0 bases at V and 7 bases at J, with 9 bases between. In germline, CDR1 is LNHNV, CDR2 YYDKDF (reference sequence). Here the CDR3 reads CATSRDQGVGELFF. DNA for the CDR3: TGTGCCACCAGCAGAGATCAAGGGGTCGGGGAGCTGTTTTTT.

The gene calls are TRBV12-3 or TRBV12-4 and TRBJ2-7; D uncertain. The CDR3 spans 15 residues. Trimming shortened V by 3 bases and J by 1 base, and 13 bases separated the two germline ends. DNA of the CDR3: TGTGCCAGCAGTTTGGGCAGCTTAGTATCCTACGAGCAGTACTTC. This gives the protein CASSLGSLVSYEQYF.

The chain uses TRBV5-1 and TRBJ2-1, with 7 bases matching TRBD1. V shed 4 bases, J shed 8 bases, and the junction held 12 bases outside the gene matches. CDR1 SGHRS and CDR2 YFSETQ come from the germline V gene. CDR3 size: 15 residues. The CDR3: CASSPRRGSVDEQFF. The CDR3 coding sequence is TGCGCCAGCAGCCCCCGCAGGGGGTCTGTGGATGAGCAGTTCTTC.